The source of this T cell receptor beta chain is a study of cytomegalovirus exposure and HLA in healthy donors. Findings of the study overall: The classifier, whose performance was assessed in both the original and validation cohorts, reportedly diagnosed cytomegalovirus status with high specificity and sensitivity.

This clone has only a few counts. The antigen remains undetermined. The PCR had 60 Vbeta and 13 Jbeta primers. Produced via immunoSEQ multiplex PCR; TCRdb's table is partial and in-frame only. Among 180,000 or so clones listed, about 81% were seen once. This receptor was obtained from a woman between 45 and 60 years old in good health and CMV-seropositive. Sequencing was performed on PBMCs.

CDR3 loop: CASTASETGITQYF. The CDR3 DNA reads as TGTGCCAGCACCGCCTCCGAGACAGGTATTACGCAGTATTTT. This chain connects TRBV2 to TRBJ2-3, with D tentatively TRBD1 (6 bases). From germline, CDR1 is SNHLY and CDR2 FYNNEI. With 7 bases removed from V and 8 bases from J, the gap between germline ends came to 19 bases. CDR3 length: 14 residues.